The 10 T cell receptor beta chains given below trace back to one sample, sequenced in a study of blood T cell repertoires in COVID-19 (dated by TCRdb to 2018 to 2020). Libraries were built with the immunoSEQ multiplex PCR assay. TCRdb re-hosts the immuneACCESS table, in-frame sequences only. Its copies lack some clones; in the studies checked, an unresolved V gene accounts for under half of them, and the cause for the rest is not known. The sample table lists about 290,000 clones, about 90% of them with a count of one. The ten most abundant clones make up roughly 11% of the sample. Material for sequencing was peripheral blood. These receptors all come from a woman in her twenties or thirties with COVID-19, enrolled during active disease.

The V call is TRBV5-4, the J call TRBJ1-3, with D possibly matching TRBD1 (5 bases). The V end was cut by 4 bases, the J end by 2 bases, with 10 bases between. The CDR3 sequence is 14 residues long. Germline assignment: CDR1 SGHNT and CDR2 YYREEE (reference sequence). This CDR3 is CASSTQGTGNTIYF. The CDR3 coding sequence is TGTGCCAGCAGCACCCAGGGTACTGGAAACACCATATATTTT.

The chain joins TRBV7-9 to TRBJ1-2; D gene uncertain. Per germline, CDR1 SEHNR and CDR2 FQNEAQ (reference sequence). V was shortened by 1 base and J by 7 bases, with 10 bases between the two germline ends. The CDR3 has 13 amino acids. Here the CDR3 DNA reads TGTGCCAGCAGCTTAGGTGCAGTTGGTGGCTACACCTTC. As protein: CASSLGAVGGYTF.

The DNA of the CDR3 is TGTGCCAGCAGTTTGTACGCGACTTCCAATGAGCAGTTCTTC. It encodes CASSLYATSNEQFF. The chain joins TRBV28 to TRBJ2-1; no clear D. This CDR3 region has 14 residues. V lost 3 bases to trimming and J lost 6 bases, with 12 bases between them. From germline, CDR1 is MDHEN and CDR2 SYDVKM. Using reference TRBV28 and TRBJ2-1 for the parts outside the CDR3, the full variable domain is DVKVTQSSRYLVKRTGEKVFLECVQDMDHENMFWYRQDPGLGLRLIYFSYDVKMKEKGDIPEGYSVSREKKERFSLILESASTNQTSMYLCASSLYATSNEQFFGPGTRLTVL.

The chain links TRBV12-5 to TRBJ2-3; possible D gene TRBD2, 5 bases. V lost 2 bases, J lost 7 bases, and 16 bases lay in between. This CDR3 spans 15 amino acids. The germline gives CDR1 LGHNT, CDR2 FRNRAP. CDR3 DNA: TGTGCTAGTGGTTTGAGAGGGCCCGCTAGTTATACGCAGTATTTT. Translated: CASGLRGPASYTQYF.

As DNA, the CDR3 is TGTGCCAGCAGTTTGGGGACAGGGGGCTATGGCTACACCTTC. Residues: CASSLGTGGYGYTF. This sequence joins TRBV27 and TRBJ1-2; TRBD1 agrees at 11 bases. With V trimmed by 3 bases and J by 4 bases, 1 base remained unmatched. The V gene's germline CDR1 is MNHEY and CDR2 SMNVEV (reference sequence). CDR3 length: 14 residues.

V and J are TRBV10-3 and TRBJ1-6; no firm D call. From germline, CDR1 is ENHRY and CDR2 SYGVKD. V was clipped by 3 bases and J by 1 base, with 10 bases between them. The CDR3 runs 16 residues. The CDR3 reads CAISDPGGSYNSPLHF. The CDR3 DNA reads as TGTGCCATCAGTGACCCGGGAGGGTCCTATAATTCACCCCTCCACTTT.

The chain employs TRBV19 and TRBJ1-1; a possible D gene is TRBD1 (5 bases). Looked up from germline, CDR1 is LNHDA and CDR2 is SQIVND (reference sequence). V lost 6 bases, J lost 8 bases, and 10 bases lay in between. The CDR3 has 11 residues. The CDR3 coding sequence is TGTGCCAGTAGAGGCGCAGGGGAAGCTTTCTTT. It specifies CASRGAGEAFF.

This clone was counted between two and nine times. This chain joins TRBV6-5 and TRBJ2-7; 10 nucleotides agree with TRBD2. Germline values: CDR1 MNHEY, CDR2 SVGAGI. V shed 7 bases, J shed 5 bases, and the junction held 8 bases outside the gene matches. This CDR3 region has 14 residues. The CDR3 sequence: CASTALAGSNEQYF. The CDR3, as DNA: TGTGCCAGCACCGCACTAGCGGGGTCTAACGAGCAGTACTTC.

The genes are TRBV28 and TRBJ2-1; perhaps TRBD2 as D (7 bases). CDR1 and CDR2 (germline): MDHEN, SYDVKM. The CDR3 is 15 amino acids. V lost 3 bases and J 4 bases, leaving 13 bases between the germline ends. In DNA, the CDR3 is TGTGCCAGCAGTTTGCCGGGGGGCCCTTACAATGAGCAGTTCTTC. Its translation: CASSLPGGPYNEQFF.

The CDR3 nucleotides read TGCAGTGCTAGTCGGGGGACGGGCGACTATGGCTACACCTTC. It yields the protein CSASRGTGDYGYTF. The chain employs TRBV20-1 and TRBJ1-2; tentative D call: TRBD1 (5 bases). V dropped 3 bases and J dropped 3 bases, with 14 bases sitting between them. CDR1 DFQATT and CDR2 SNEGSKA come from the germline V gene (reference sequence). The CDR3 length is 14 residues.